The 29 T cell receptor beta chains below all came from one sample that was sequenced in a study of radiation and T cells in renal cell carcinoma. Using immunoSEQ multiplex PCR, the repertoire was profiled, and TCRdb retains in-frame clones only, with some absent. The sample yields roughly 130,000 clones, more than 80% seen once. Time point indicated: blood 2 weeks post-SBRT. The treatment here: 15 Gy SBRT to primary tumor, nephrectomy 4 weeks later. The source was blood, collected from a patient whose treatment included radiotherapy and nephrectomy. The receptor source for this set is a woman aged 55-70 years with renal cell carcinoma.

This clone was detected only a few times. CDR3 coding DNA: TGTGCCAGCAGCCAACCAATAGCGGGGGGGAAAGACGAGCAGTACTTC. This sequence encodes CASSQPIAGGKDEQYF. The chain is built from TRBV14 and TRBJ2-7, with 11 bases that match TRBD2. This CDR3 is built from 16 residues. Germline CDR1 reads SGHDN; CDR2 reads FVKESK. Trimming at V came to 2 bases and at J to 5 bases, leaving 8 bases not matched to a gene.

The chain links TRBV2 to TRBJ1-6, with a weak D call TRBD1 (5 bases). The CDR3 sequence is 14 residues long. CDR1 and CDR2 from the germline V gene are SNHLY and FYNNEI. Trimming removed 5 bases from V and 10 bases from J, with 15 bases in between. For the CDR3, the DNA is TGTGCCAGCAGTAGCAGGGAGAGATTATCACCCCTCCACTTT. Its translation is CASSSRERLSPLHF.

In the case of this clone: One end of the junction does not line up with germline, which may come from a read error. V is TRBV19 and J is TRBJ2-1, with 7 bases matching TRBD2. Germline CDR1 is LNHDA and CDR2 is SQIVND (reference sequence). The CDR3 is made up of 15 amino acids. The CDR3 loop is CASRIGGSAYNEQFF. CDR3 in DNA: TGTGCCAGTAGGATAGGCGGGAGCGCGTACAATGAGCAGTTCTTC.

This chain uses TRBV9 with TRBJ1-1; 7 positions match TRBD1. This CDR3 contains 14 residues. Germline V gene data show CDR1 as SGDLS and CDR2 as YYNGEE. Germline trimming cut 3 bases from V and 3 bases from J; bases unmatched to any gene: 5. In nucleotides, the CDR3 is TGTGCCAGCAGCGAGGGACAGCCTGACACTGAAGCTTTCTTT. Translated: CASSEGQPDTEAFF.

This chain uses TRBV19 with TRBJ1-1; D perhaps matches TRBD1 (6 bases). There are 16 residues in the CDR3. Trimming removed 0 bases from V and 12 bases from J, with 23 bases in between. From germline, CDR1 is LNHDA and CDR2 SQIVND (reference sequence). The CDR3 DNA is TGTGCCAGTAGTATAGATCGGGACACGGCAAGGTCGGTAACTTTCTTT. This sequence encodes CASSIDRDTARSVTFF.

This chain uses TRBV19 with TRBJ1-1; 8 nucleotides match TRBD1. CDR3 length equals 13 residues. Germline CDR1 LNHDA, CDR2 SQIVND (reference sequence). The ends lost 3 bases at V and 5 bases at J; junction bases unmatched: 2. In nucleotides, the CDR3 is TGTGCCAGTAGTATGACAGGGGAAACTGAAGCTTTCTTT. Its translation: CASSMTGETEAFF. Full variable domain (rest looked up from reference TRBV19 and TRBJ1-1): DGGITQSPKYLFRKEGQNVTLSCEQNLNHDAMYWYRQDPGQGLRLIYYSQIVNDFQKGDIAEGYSVSREKKESFPLTVTSAQKNPTAFYLCASSMTGETEAFFGQGTRLTVV.

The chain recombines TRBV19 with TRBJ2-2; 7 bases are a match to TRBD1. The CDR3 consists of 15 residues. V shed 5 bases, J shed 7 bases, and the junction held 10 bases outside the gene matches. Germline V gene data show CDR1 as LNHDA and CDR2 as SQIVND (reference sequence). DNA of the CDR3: TGTGCCAGTAGTCAAGACAGGGTCAGAGGCGGGGAGCTGTTTTTT. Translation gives CASSQDRVRGGELFF.

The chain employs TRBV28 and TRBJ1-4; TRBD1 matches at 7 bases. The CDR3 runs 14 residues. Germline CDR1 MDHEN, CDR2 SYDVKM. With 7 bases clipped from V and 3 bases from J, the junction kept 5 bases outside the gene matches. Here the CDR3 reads CASNPRGANEKLFF. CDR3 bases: TGTGCCAGCAACCCCAGGGGGGCTAATGAAAAACTGTTTTTT.

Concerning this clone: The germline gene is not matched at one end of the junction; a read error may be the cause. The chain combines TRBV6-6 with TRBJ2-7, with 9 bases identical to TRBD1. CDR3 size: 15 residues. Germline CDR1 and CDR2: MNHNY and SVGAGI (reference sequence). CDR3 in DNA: TGTGCCAGCACTTACAGACAGGGACAGGGCCACGAGCAGTACTTC. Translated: CASTYRQGQGHEQYF.

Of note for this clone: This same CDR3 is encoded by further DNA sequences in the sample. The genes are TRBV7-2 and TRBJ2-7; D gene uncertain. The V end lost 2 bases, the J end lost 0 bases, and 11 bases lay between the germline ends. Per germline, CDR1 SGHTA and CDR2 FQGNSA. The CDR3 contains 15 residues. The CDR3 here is CASSLSVLNSYEQYF. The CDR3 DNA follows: TGTGCCAGCAGCTTATCGGTCCTAAACTCCTACGAGCAGTACTTC.

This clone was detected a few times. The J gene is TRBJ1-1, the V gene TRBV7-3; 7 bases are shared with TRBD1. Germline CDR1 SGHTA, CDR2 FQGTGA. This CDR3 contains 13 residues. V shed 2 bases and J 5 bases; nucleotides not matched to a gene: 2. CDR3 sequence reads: CASSLDRDTEAFF. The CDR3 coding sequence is TGTGCCAGCAGCTTAGACAGGGATACTGAAGCTTTCTTT.

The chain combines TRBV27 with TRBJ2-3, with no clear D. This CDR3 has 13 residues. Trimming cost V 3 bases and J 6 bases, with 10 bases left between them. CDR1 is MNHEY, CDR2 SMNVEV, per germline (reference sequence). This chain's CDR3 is CASSFSYRDTQYF. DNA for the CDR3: TGTGCCAGCAGTTTCAGTTATCGGGATACGCAGTATTTT.

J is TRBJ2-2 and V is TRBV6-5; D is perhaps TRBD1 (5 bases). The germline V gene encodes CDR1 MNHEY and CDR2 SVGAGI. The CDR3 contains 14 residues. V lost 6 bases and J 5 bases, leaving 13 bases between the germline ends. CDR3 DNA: TGTGCCAGCAGCTTAGGACATTTAACCGGGGAGCTGTTTTTT. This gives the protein CASSLGHLTGELFF.

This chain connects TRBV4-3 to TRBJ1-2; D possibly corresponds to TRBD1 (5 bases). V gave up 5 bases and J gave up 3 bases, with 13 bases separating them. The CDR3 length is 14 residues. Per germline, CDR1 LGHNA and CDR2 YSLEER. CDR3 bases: TGCGCCAGCAGCAAGCCGGGGCTTTACTATGGCTACACCTTC. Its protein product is CASSKPGLYYGYTF.

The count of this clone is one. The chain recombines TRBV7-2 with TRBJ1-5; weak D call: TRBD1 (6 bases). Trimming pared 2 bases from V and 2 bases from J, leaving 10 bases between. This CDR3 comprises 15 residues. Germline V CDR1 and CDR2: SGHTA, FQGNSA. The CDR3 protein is CASSLSGARNQPQHF. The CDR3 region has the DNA TGTGCCAGCAGCTTATCAGGGGCGCGCAATCAGCCCCAGCATTTT. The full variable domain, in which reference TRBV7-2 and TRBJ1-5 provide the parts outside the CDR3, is GAGVSQSPSNKVTEKGKDVELRCDPISGHTALYWYRQSLGQGLEFLIYFQGNSAPDKSGLPSDRFSAERTGGSVSTLTIQRTQQEDSAVYLCASSLSGARNQPQHFGDGTRLSIL.

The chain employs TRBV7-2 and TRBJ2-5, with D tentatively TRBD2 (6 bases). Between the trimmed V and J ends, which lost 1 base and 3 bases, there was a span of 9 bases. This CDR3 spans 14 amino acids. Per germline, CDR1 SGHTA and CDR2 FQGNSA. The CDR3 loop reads CASSLGDWEETQYF. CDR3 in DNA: TGTGCCAGCAGCTTAGGGGACTGGGAAGAGACCCAGTACTTC.

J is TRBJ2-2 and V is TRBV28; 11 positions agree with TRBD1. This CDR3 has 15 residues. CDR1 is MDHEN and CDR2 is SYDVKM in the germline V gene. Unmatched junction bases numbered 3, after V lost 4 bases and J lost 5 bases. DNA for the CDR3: TGTGCCAGCAGTTGGGGGACAGGGGGAACCGGGGAGCTGTTTTTT. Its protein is CASSWGTGGTGELFF.

The CDR3 loop reads CASSPQGFEQYF. Here the CDR3 DNA reads TGTGCCAGCAGTCCTCAGGGGTTCGAGCAGTACTTC. The chain couples TRBV7-9 to TRBJ2-7; a weak D match, TRBD1 (6 bases). Trimming removed 6 bases from V and 6 bases from J, with 12 bases in between. The germline CDR1 and CDR2 sequences are SEHNR and FQNEAQ (reference sequence). The CDR3 is 12 residues long.

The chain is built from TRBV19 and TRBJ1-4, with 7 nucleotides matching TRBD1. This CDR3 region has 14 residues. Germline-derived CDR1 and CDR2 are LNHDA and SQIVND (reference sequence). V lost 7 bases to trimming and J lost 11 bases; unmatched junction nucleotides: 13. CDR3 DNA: TGTGCCAGTACCTATGGGGACAGAGTATGGAAACTGTTTTTT. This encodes CASTYGDRVWKLFF.

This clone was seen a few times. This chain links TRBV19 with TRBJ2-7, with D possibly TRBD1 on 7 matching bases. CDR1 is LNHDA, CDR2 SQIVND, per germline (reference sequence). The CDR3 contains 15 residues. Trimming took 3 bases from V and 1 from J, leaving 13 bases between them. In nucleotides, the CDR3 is TGTGCCAGTAGTATCAGGGGGGAAATATCCTACGAGCAGTACTTC. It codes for CASSIRGEISYEQYF. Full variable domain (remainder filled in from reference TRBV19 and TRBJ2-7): DGGITQSPKYLFRKEGQNVTLSCEQNLNHDAMYWYRQDPGQGLRLIYYSQIVNDFQKGDIAEGYSVSREKKESFPLTVTSAQKNPTAFYLCASSIRGEISYEQYFGPGTRLTVT.

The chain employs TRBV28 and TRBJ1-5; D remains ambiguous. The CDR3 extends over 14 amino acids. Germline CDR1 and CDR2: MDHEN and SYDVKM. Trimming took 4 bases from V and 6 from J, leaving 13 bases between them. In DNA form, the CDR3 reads TGTGCCAGCAGTTCGGCCCCCCAACCTCAGCCCCAGCATTTT. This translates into CASSSAPQPQPQHF.

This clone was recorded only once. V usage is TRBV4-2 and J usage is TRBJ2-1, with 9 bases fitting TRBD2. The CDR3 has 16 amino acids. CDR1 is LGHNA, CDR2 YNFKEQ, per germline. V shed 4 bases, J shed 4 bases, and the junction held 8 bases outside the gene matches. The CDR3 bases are TGTGCCAGCAGCCTGCCCGGGACTAGCCCTTACAATGAGCAGTTCTTC. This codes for CASSLPGTSPYNEQFF.

CDR3 DNA: TGTGCCAGCTCACCCGCCGTGGCGGGGCATCAGCCCCAGCATTTT. This translates into CASSPAVAGHQPQHF. The chain uses TRBV18 and TRBJ1-5, with D perhaps matching TRBD1 (5 bases). This CDR3 is built from 15 residues. Germline assignment: CDR1 KGHSH and CDR2 LQKENI. V was cut by 3 bases and J by 5 bases, with 14 bases left in between. Looking up the rest from reference TRBV18 and TRBJ1-5 gives the full variable domain: NAGVMQNPRHLVRRRGQEARLRCSPMKGHSHVYWYRQLPEEGLKFMVYLQKENIIDESGMPKERFSAEFPKEGPSILRIQQVVRGDSAAYFCASSPAVAGHQPQHFGDGTRLSIL.

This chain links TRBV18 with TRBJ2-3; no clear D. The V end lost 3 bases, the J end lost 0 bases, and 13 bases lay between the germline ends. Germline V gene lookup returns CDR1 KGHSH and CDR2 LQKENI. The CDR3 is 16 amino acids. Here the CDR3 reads CASSPSRQRSTDTQYF. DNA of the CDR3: TGTGCCAGCTCACCGTCTAGGCAGAGAAGCACAGATACGCAGTATTTT.

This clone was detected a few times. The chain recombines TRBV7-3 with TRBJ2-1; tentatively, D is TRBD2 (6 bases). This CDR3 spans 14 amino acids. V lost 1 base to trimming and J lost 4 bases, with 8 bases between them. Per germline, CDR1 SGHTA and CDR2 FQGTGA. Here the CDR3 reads CASSLNGGYNEQFF. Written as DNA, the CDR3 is TGTGCCAGCAGCTTAAATGGGGGGTACAATGAGCAGTTCTTC. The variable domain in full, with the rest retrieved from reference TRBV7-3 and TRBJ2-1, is GAGVSQTPSNKVTEKGKYVELRCDPISGHTALYWYRQSLGQGPEFLIYFQGTGAADDSGLPNDRFFAVRPEGSVSTLKIQRTERGDSAVYLCASSLNGGYNEQFFGPGTRLTVL.

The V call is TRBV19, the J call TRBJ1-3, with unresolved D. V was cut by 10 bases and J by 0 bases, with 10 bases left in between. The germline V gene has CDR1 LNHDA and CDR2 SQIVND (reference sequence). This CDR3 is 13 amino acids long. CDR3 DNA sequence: TGTGCCACCGACGATTTCTCTGGAAACACCATATATTTT. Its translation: CATDDFSGNTIYF.

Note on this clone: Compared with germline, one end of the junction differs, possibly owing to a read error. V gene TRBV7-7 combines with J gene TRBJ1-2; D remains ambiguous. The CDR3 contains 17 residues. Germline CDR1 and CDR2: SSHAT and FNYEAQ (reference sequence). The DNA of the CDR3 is TGTGCTAGCAGCTTAGTGAGGGCCAGGAGTCCACCTATTGGCTACACCTTC. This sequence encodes CASSLVRARSPPIGYTF. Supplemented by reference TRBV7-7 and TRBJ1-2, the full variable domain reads GAGVSQSPRYKVTKRGQDVTLRCDPISSHATLYWYQQALGQGPEFLTYFNYEAQPDKSGLPSDRFSAERPEGSISTLTIQRTEQRDSAMYRCASSLVRARSPPIGYTFGSGTRLTVV.

CDR3 in DNA: TGTGCCAGCAGTTTAGTGGACAGGGAGGGACAGCCCCAGCATTTT. Amino acid sequence: CASSLVDREGQPQHF. The chain employs TRBV28 and TRBJ1-5; 8 positions match TRBD1. CDR1 is MDHEN and CDR2 is SYDVKM in the germline V gene. The CDR3 covers 15 residues. V lost 2 bases and J lost 7; bases outside the gene matches: 7.

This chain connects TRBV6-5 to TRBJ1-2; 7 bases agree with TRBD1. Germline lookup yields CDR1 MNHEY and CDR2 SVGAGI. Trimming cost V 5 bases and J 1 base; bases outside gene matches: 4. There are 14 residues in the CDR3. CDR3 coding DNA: TGTGCCAGCAGTACTACAGGGGTTAACTATGGCTACACCTTC. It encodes CASSTTGVNYGYTF.